This T cell receptor (beta chain) is drawn from a study of immune characteristics of hereditary and idiopathic chronic pancreatitis. A remark on this clone: Its antigen is still unknown.

This CDR3 spans 15 amino acids. CDR1 is MDHEN and CDR2 is SYDVKM in the germline V gene. V shed 3 bases and J shed 2 bases, with 11 bases lying between them. Chronic pancreatitis tissue was collected during total pancreatectomy with islet autotransplantation. Profiling relied on immunoSEQ multiplex PCR, and the TCRdb table lists in-frame clones only, not all of them. The sample contains 6,000 or so clones, roughly 73% of which appear only once. Whole-study results and caveats: Tissue came only from TPIAT, so disease duration may affect findings.

The V gene is TRBV28, the J gene TRBJ1-5, with D uncertain. The sample taken for sequencing was pancreas tissue with hereditary chronic pancreatitis. This receptor was identified in a human donor with chronic pancreatitis. CDR3 protein: CASSFGSHRNQPQHF. CDR3 nucleotide sequence: TGTGCCAGCAGTTTCGGGAGCCATCGCAATCAGCCCCAGCATTTT.